The 30 T cell receptor beta chains in this list originate from one sample, sequenced in a study of CD8+CD57+ T cells in acquired aplastic anemia. The TCR beta profiling, which covered VDJ combination and CDR3 sequence, was carried out using genomic DNA as the template. TCRdb redid the calling of the reads with MiXCR, one entry per CDR3 protein. Of around 430,000 distinct CDR3 sequences in the sample, roughly a third were seen once. Those patients picked for sequencing had displayed CD8+CD57+ cell expansion on flow cytometry. Material: sorted CD4+, CD8+, or CD8+CD57+ T cells (not recorded which) from PBMCs. These receptors were collected from a human donor with aplastic anemia.

This clonotype occurred many times. This CDR3 is CASRTPSTDTQYF. CDR3 nucleotides: TGTGCCAGTCGGACACCGAGCACAGATACGCAGTATTTT. The rearrangement uses TRBV19 and TRBJ2-3, with D possibly being TRBD1 (5 bases). Germline-derived CDR1 and CDR2 are LNHDA and SQIVND (reference sequence). Trimming took 8 bases from V and 0 from J, leaving 9 bases between them. This CDR3 spans 13 amino acids.

This clonotype was picked up a small number of times. The gene calls are TRBV7-2 and TRBJ2-5; tentatively, D is TRBD1 or TRBD2 (5 bases each). Per the germline V gene, CDR1 is SGHTA and CDR2 is FQGNSA. The CDR3 consists of 15 residues. Trimming stripped 4 bases from V and 5 bases from J, with 17 bases between. The CDR3 sequence is CASSWGEGRWETQYF. The CDR3 bases are TGTGCCAGCAGCTGGGGAGAGGGGCGATGGGAGACCCAGTACTTC.

V is TRBV19 and J is TRBJ2-3; 12 nucleotides agree with TRBD2. The germline gives CDR1 LNHDA, CDR2 SQIVND (reference sequence). The CDR3 has 14 residues. The V and J ends lost 4 bases and 6 bases, in that order; junction bases with no gene match: 2. CDR3 sequence reads: CASSTSGGADTQYF. CDR3 coding DNA: TGTGCCAGTAGTACTAGCGGGGGGGCGGATACGCAGTATTTT. Variable domain in full (rest from reference TRBV19 and TRBJ2-3): DGGITQSPKYLFRKEGQNVTLSCEQNLNHDAMYWYRQDPGQGLRLIYYSQIVNDFQKGDIAEGYSVSREKKESFPLTVTSAQKNPTAFYLCASSTSGGADTQYFGPGTRLTVL.

Comment on this clonotype: A much larger clonotype is one base distant, so this may be a read error. This chain uses TRBV9 with TRBJ2-7; TRBD1 aligns across 11 bases. The CDR3 covers 16 residues. CDR1 is SGDLS, CDR2 YYNGEE, per germline. The CDR3 region has the DNA TGTGCCAACAGCGTAGGGGTGGGACAGGGGGTATACGAGCAGTACTTC. It specifies CANSVGVGQGVYEQYF.

This clonotype was found a few times. The chain carries TRBV20-1 and TRBJ1-1; D may be TRBD1 (6 bases). The CDR3 runs 13 residues. V lost 5 bases and J 5 bases, leaving 15 bases between the germline ends. Germline CDR1 DFQATT, CDR2 SNEGSKA (reference sequence). Here the CDR3 reads CSAGNRVETEAFF. Here the CDR3 DNA reads TGCAGTGCTGGTAACAGGGTTGAAACTGAAGCTTTCTTT.

This clonotype was counted many times. This chain connects TRBV10-3 to TRBJ1-1; 9 bases are shared with TRBD1. This CDR3 is 13 amino acids long. The germline CDR1 and CDR2 sequences are ENHRY and SYGVKD. Trimming removed 10 bases from V and 0 bases from J; junction bases left unmatched: 3. As DNA, the CDR3 is TGTGCCACCGGACAGGGGATGAACACTGAAGCTTTCTTT. Residues: CATGQGMNTEAFF.

This clonotype was picked up many times. The chain joins TRBV19 to TRBJ2-3, with 9 nucleotides matching TRBD1. The CDR3 sequence is 15 residues long. Germline V gene lookup returns CDR1 LNHDA and CDR2 SQIVND (reference sequence). V trimming: 3 bases; J trimming: 6 bases; junction bases outside the gene matches: 7. The CDR3 sequence: CASSIDRGKSDTQYF. CDR3 DNA: TGTGCCAGTAGTATCGACAGGGGGAAGAGTGATACGCAGTATTTT. Using reference TRBV19 and TRBJ2-3 for the parts outside the CDR3, the full variable domain is DGGITQSPKYLFRKEGQNVTLSCEQNLNHDAMYWYRQDPGQGLRLIYYSQIVNDFQKGDIAEGYSVSREKKESFPLTVTSAQKNPTAFYLCASSIDRGKSDTQYFGPGTRLTVL.

This clonotype was recorded at least ten times. J is TRBJ2-1 and V is TRBV19; D is undetermined. The CDR3 has 12 amino acids. Looked up from germline, CDR1 is LNHDA and CDR2 is SQIVND (reference sequence). V was cut by 6 bases and J by 8 bases, with 11 bases left in between. CDR3 nucleotide sequence: TGTGCCAGTAGCACAAGTTCCCATGAGCAGTTCTTC. It is translated as CASSTSSHEQFF.

This clonotype was picked up many times. The chain uses TRBV7-2 and TRBJ2-5; 13 bases are shared with TRBD2. The V and J ends lost 5 bases and 5 bases, in that order; junction bases with no gene match: 5. This CDR3 has 15 amino acids. CDR1 is SGHTA, CDR2 FQGNSA, per germline. The CDR3 bases are TGTGCCAGCAGCCCACTAGCGGGGGGGCCCGAGACCCAGTACTTC. Its protein is CASSPLAGGPETQYF.

About this clonotype itself: At one boundary the junction diverges from the germline segment, which might be a read error. The rearrangement links TRBV7-2 to TRBJ1-5; TRBD1 agrees at 7 bases. The germline V gene encodes CDR1 SGHTA and CDR2 FQGNSA. The CDR3 sequence is 15 residues long. The CDR3 loop is CASRPGQSSNQPQRF. CDR3 DNA sequence: TGTGCCAGTAGACCGGGACAGAGTAGCAATCAGCCCCAGCGTTTT. Based on the CDR3 plus reference TRBV7-2 and TRBJ1-5, the full variable domain is GAGVSQSPSNKVTEKGKDVELRCDPISGHTALYWYRQSLGQGLEFLIYFQGNSAPDKSGLPSDRFSAERTGGSVSTLTIQRTQQEDSAVYLCASRPGQSSNQPQRFGDGTRLSIL.

This clonotype has just a few counts. This chain connects TRBV6-2 or TRBV6-3 to TRBJ1-3; the match to TRBD1 covers 7 bases. Germline V lookup: CDR1 MNHEY, CDR2 SVGEGT. The CDR3 loop spans 18 amino acids. V lost 4 bases and J lost 4; bases outside the gene matches: 16. The CDR3 DNA sequence: TGTGCCAGCAGTTCCCAGGGAGGGGGCTTCAGTCCGGGAAACACCATATATTTT. This translates into CASSSQGGGFSPGNTIYF.

The chain employs TRBV5-1 and TRBJ1-6, with 8 bases identical to TRBD1. The CDR3 length is 16 residues. With 4 bases clipped from V and 5 bases from J, the junction kept 8 bases outside the gene matches. Germline assignment: CDR1 SGHRS and CDR2 YFSETQ. For the CDR3, the DNA is TGCGCCAGCAGCCCCGAGGACAGGGTAAATAATTCACCCCTCCACTTT. This sequence encodes CASSPEDRVNNSPLHF.

The genes are TRBV20-1 and TRBJ2-1, with no clear D. With 1 base removed from V and 0 bases from J, the gap between germline ends came to 7 bases. Germline CDR1 DFQATT, CDR2 SNEGSKA (reference sequence). The CDR3 runs 14 residues. CDR3 sequence reads: CSARAPHSYNEQFF. The CDR3, as DNA: TGCAGTGCTAGAGCACCTCACTCCTACAATGAGCAGTTCTTC.

This clonotype was seen ten or more times. The chain links TRBV10-3 to TRBJ2-7; D not certain. Per the germline V gene, CDR1 is ENHRY and CDR2 is SYGVKD. Trimming took off 2 bases at V and 3 bases at J, with 17 bases between the two ends. CDR3 size: 16 residues. Here the CDR3 DNA reads TGTGCCATCAGTGAGCTGAACCACACCCGCGACTACGAGCAGTACTTC. Translating it yields CAISELNHTRDYEQYF.

The rearrangement joins TRBV18 to TRBJ2-7; the D call may be TRBD1 or TRBD2 (5 bases each). The CDR3 is 15 amino acids. Germline-derived CDR1 and CDR2 are KGHSH and LQKENI. The V end lost 4 bases, the J end lost 3 bases, and 16 bases lay between the germline ends. CDR3 region: CASSQTGTGDYEQYF. CDR3 nucleotide sequence: TGTGCCAGCTCACAAACCGGGACGGGCGACTACGAGCAGTACTTC.

The sample holds a few counts of this clonotype. The rearrangement joins TRBV6-5 to TRBJ1-1; D ambiguous. The CDR3 has 16 residues. V dropped 2 bases and J dropped 4 bases, with 17 bases sitting between them. Looked up from germline, CDR1 is MNHEY and CDR2 is SVGAGI. CDR3 coding DNA: TGTGCCAGCAGTTACGGGTTCACCACCGGCGGCACTGAAGCTTTCTTT. Its protein product is CASSYGFTTGGTEAFF.

In its sample, this clonotype was seen a few times. A much larger clone differs from this one at a single base, so this may be a read error. V and J are TRBV9 and TRBJ2-3; no reliable D call. The CDR3 is 12 residues long. From germline, CDR1 is SGDLS and CDR2 YYNGEE. V was shortened by 4 bases and J by 4 bases, with 7 bases between the two germline ends. This CDR3 is CASSHSADTQYF. The CDR3, as DNA: TGTGCCAGCAGCCACTCGGCAGATACGCAGTATTTT.

This clonotype was counted only a few times. The chain couples TRBV5-6 to TRBJ2-7; 7 bases fit TRBD1. CDR1 is SGHDT, CDR2 YYEEEE, per germline. With V trimmed by 4 bases and J by 2 bases, 9 bases remained unmatched. The CDR3 contains 15 residues. The CDR3 region has the DNA TGTGCCAGCAGCCCTAGGGGACAGAAGACCTACGAGCAGTACTTC. This encodes CASSPRGQKTYEQYF.

This clonotype was recorded at least ten times. The V and J genes are TRBV5-5 and TRBJ1-6, with D possibly being TRBD1 (5 bases). CDR3 length: 15 residues. With 4 bases removed from V and 7 bases from J, the gap between germline ends came to 15 bases. Germline-derived CDR1 and CDR2 are SGHKS and YYEKEE (reference sequence). The CDR3 protein is CASSPTPRENSPLHF. As DNA, the CDR3 is TGTGCCAGCAGCCCAACCCCCAGGGAGAATTCACCCCTCCACTTT.

This clonotype was counted only a few times. This chain uses TRBV20-1 with TRBJ2-3, with 8 bases fitting TRBD2. Germline trimming cut 3 bases from V and 6 bases from J; bases unmatched to any gene: 11. Germline CDR1 reads DFQATT; CDR2 reads SNEGSKA (reference sequence). The CDR3 has 15 amino acids. The CDR3 coding sequence is TGCAGTGCTAGGAGGCCGGGGGGGTCTTTGGATACGCAGTATTTT. Encoded protein: CSARRPGGSLDTQYF.

This sequence joins TRBV15 and TRBJ2-5; TRBD2 matches at 9 bases. Germline CDR1 LNHNV, CDR2 YYDKDF (reference sequence). With 4 bases clipped from V and 5 bases from J, the junction kept 5 bases outside the gene matches. The CDR3 contains 14 residues. This chain's CDR3 is CATSTGGGGETQYF. The CDR3, as DNA: TGTGCCACCAGCACGGGCGGGGGGGGGGAGACCCAGTACTTC.

This clonotype was seen repeatedly, ten times or more. The rearrangement uses TRBV20-1 and TRBJ2-7, with TRBD1 identical over 11 bases. This CDR3 comprises 13 residues. Trimming removed 5 bases from V and 2 bases from J; junction bases left unmatched: 2. CDR1 DFQATT and CDR2 SNEGSKA come from the germline V gene (reference sequence). CDR3 amino acids: CSARTGGTYEQYF. The CDR3 region has the DNA TGCAGTGCTCGGACAGGGGGCACCTACGAGCAGTACTTC.

This clonotype was picked up a small number of times. Here the CDR3 reads CSVKREGYEQYF. The CDR3 DNA follows: TGCAGCGTAAAGCGGGAGGGCTACGAGCAGTACTTC. This chain connects TRBV29-1 to TRBJ2-7; TRBD2 aligns across 10 bases. With 6 bases clipped from V and 3 bases from J, the junction kept 2 bases outside the gene matches. This CDR3 has 12 residues. Germline V gene data show CDR1 as SQVTM and CDR2 as ANQGSEA.

The rearrangement joins TRBV11-2 to TRBJ1-3; perhaps TRBD1 as D (6 bases). The V end was cut by 2 bases, the J end by 2 bases, with 13 bases between. CDR1 SGHAT and CDR2 FQNNGV come from the germline V gene. CDR3 length: 16 residues. CDR3 bases: TGTGCCAGCAGCTTACAATCCTCAGGGGCTGGAAACACCATATATTTT. Translated, it gives CASSLQSSGAGNTIYF.

A note on this clonotype: A much bigger clone sits one base away, suggesting this may be a read error. V gene TRBV2 combines with J gene TRBJ2-7; possible D gene TRBD2, 6 bases. Germline V gene lookup returns CDR1 SNHLY and CDR2 FYNNEI. This CDR3 is built from 15 residues. CDR3 nucleotide sequence: TGTGCCAACAGTGTGAGAGGGAGCTACGGGGGCGAGCAGTACTTC. The encoded protein is CANSVRGSYGGEQYF.

A few counts support this clonotype. J is TRBJ2-7 and V is TRBV5-1; maybe TRBD2 (5 bases). V shed 7 bases and J shed 4 bases, with 18 bases lying between them. The CDR3 consists of 14 residues. Germline V CDR1 and CDR2: SGHRS, YFSETQ. The CDR3 is CASPNRGLGYEQYF. The DNA of the CDR3 is TGCGCCAGCCCAAACCGCGGACTGGGTTACGAGCAGTACTTC. Together with reference TRBV5-1 and TRBJ2-7, the CDR3 gives the full variable domain: KAGVTQTPRYLIKTRGQQVTLSCSPISGHRSVSWYQQTPGQGLQFLFEYFSETQRNKGNFPGRFSGRQFSNSRSEMNVSTLELGDSALYLCASPNRGLGYEQYFGPGTRLTVT.

This clonotype came up a few times. V gene TRBV10-1 combines with J gene TRBJ1-3; D is uncertain. This CDR3 is built from 15 residues. Trimming removed 0 bases from V and 1 base from J, with 7 bases in between. CDR1 and CDR2 from the germline V gene are WNHNN and SYGVQD (reference sequence). CDR3 coding DNA: TGCGCCAGCAGTGAGTCGCCGGCGTCTGGAAACACCATATATTTT. As protein: CASSESPASGNTIYF.

The chain joins TRBV10-3 to TRBJ2-7; D might be TRBD2 (6 bases). The germline CDR1 and CDR2 sequences are ENHRY and SYGVKD. CDR3 length: 13 residues. CDR3 DNA sequence: TGTGCCAGCAGTTACACGGACTACTACGAGCAGTACGTC. Translating gives CASSYTDYYEQYV.

Only a few counts were recorded for this clonotype. This chain links TRBV6-5 with TRBJ2-5; TRBD1 might be the D (5 bases). The V gene's germline CDR1 is MNHEY and CDR2 SVGAGI. The CDR3 runs 14 residues. Trimming removed 2 bases from V and 1 base from J, with 8 bases in between. CDR3 in amino acids: CASSYDRVQETQYF. CDR3 bases: TGTGCCAGCAGTTACGACAGAGTCCAAGAGACCCAGTACTTC.

V gene TRBV20-1 combines with J gene TRBJ1-1, with 8 bases matching TRBD1. The CDR3 runs to 13 residues. J lost 2 bases, V lost 5 bases, and 4 bases had no gene match. The germline V gene encodes CDR1 DFQATT and CDR2 SNEGSKA (reference sequence). This CDR3 reads CSAWGQVNTEAFF. DNA of the CDR3: TGCAGTGCTTGGGGACAGGTCAACACTGAAGCTTTCTTT.